The present entry profiles one T cell receptor (beta chain) with its context. Its antigen is still unknown. The junction departs from germline at one end; a sequencing error may be responsible. Per the germline V gene, CDR1 is DFQATT and CDR2 is SNEGSKA (reference sequence). The CDR3 is 17 amino acids. TCRdb recomputed calls from the RT-PCR reads with MiXCR, one row per CDR3 protein. In the table there are around 540,000 distinct CDR3 sequences, approximately 12% of which are singletons. The data belong to a study of response to subunit inactivated influenza vaccine. Study-level findings and limits: The authors suggested that few new T cells are recruited per seasonal influenza vaccination.

The rearrangement uses TRBV20-1 and TRBJ2-1; TRBD1 agrees at 8 bases. The clonotype was recovered from a man over 45 who received an inactivated influenza vaccine. Source: PBMCs from blood, taken on the day of vaccination. The CDR3 sequence: CCADGLVGQGSYNEQFF. In DNA, the CDR3 is TGCTGTGCTGATGGCCTGGTAGGACAGGGTTCCTACAATGAGCAGTTCTTC.